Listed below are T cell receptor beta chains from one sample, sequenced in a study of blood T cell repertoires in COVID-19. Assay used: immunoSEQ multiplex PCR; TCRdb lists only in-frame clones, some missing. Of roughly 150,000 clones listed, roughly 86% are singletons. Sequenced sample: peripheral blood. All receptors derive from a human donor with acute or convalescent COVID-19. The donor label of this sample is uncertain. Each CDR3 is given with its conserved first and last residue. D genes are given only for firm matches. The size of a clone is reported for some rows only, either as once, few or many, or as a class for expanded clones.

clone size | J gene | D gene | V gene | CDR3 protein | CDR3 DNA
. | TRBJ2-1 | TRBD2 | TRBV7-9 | CASSPRGLVRYNEQFF | TGTGCCAGCAGCCCGAGAGGACTAGTAAGGTACAATGAGCAGTTCTTC
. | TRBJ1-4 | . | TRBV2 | CASSEDGRPNEKLFF | TGTGCCAGCAGTGAGGACGGGAGGCCAAATGAAAAACTGTTTTTT
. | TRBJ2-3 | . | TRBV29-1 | CSVDGGARTDTQYF | TGCAGCGTTGATGGGGGGGCTCGCACAGATACGCAGTATTTT
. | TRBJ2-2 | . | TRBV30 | CAWSVGVGELFF | TGTGCCTGGAGTGTAGGGGTCGGGGAGCTGTTTTTT
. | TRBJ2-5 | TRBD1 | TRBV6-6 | CASTGTVQETQYF | TGTGCCAGCACTGGGACAGTACAAGAGACCCAGTACTTC
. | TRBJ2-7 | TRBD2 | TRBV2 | CASRQTSGGANEQYF | TGTGCCAGCAGACAAACTAGCGGGGGGGCCAACGAGCAGTACTTC
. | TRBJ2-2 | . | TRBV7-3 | CASSPWTANTGELFF | TGTGCCAGCAGCCCCTGGACAGCGAACACCGGGGAGCTGTTTTTT
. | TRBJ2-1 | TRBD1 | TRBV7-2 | CASSSTGQQYNEQFF | TGTGCCAGCAGCTCTACGGGACAGCAGTACAATGAGCAGTTCTTC
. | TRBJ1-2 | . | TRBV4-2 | CASSQDLLGRGSGYGYTF | TGTGCCAGCAGCCAAGATCTATTGGGCAGGGGAAGCGGCTATGGCTACACCTTC
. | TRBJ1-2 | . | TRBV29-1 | CSVGVREGGYTF | TGCAGCGTTGGTGTTAGGGAGGGCGGCTACACCTTC
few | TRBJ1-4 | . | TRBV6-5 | CASSTGGGNEKLFF | TGTGCCAGCAGCACCGGGGGGGGGAATGAAAAACTGTTTTTT
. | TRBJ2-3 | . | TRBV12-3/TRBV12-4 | CASSQQGGDTQYF | TGTGCCAGCAGTCAACAGGGAGGGGATACGCAGTATTTT
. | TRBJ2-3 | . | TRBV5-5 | CASGGYWQDTQYF | TGTGCCTCCGGAGGGTACTGGCAAGATACGCAGTATTTT
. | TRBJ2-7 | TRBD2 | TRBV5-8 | CASSGGWGAGALREQYF | TGTGCCAGCAGCGGCGGGTGGGGAGCGGGGGCCCTAAGGGAGCAGTACTTC
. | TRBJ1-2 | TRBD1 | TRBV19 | CASSLPDRGLVGYTF | TGTGCCAGTAGTCTTCCGGACAGGGGGCTCGTTGGCTACACCTTC
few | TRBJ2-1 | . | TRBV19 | CASSTGSGEQFF | TGTGCCAGTAGTACTGGCAGCGGTGAGCAGTTCTTC
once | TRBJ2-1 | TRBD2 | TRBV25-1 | CASSSLAGTSYNEQFF | TGTGCCAGCAGTTCCCTAGCGGGCACCTCCTACAATGAGCAGTTCTTC
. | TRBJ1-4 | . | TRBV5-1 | CASSAGSGDEKLFF | TGCGCCAGCAGCGCGGGCAGTGGAGATGAAAAACTGTTTTTT
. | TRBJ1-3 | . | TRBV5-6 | CASSRNGIDSGNTIYF | TGTGCCAGCAGCAGGAACGGGATAGACTCTGGAAACACCATATATTTT
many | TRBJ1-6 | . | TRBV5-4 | CASTRPPLHF | TGTGCCAGCACGAGGCCACCCCTCCACTTT
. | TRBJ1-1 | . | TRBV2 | CASSDGGNRGAFF | TGTGCCAGCAGTGATGGAGGGAATCGTGGAGCTTTCTTT
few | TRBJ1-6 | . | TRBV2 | CASTDTPLGPLHF | TGTGCCAGCACGGACACCCCATTAGGGCCCCTCCACTTT
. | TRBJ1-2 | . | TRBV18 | CASSPPGDYYGYTF | TGTGCCAGCTCACCACCAGGGGACTACTATGGCTACACCTTC
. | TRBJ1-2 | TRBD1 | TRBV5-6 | CASSPRTGDGYTF | TGTGCCAGCAGCCCAAGGACAGGGGATGGCTACACCTTC
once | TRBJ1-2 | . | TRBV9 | CASSSTPSGGRGDGYTF | TGTGCCAGCAGCTCGACCCCCTCCGGGGGGCGGGGTGACGGCTACACCTTC
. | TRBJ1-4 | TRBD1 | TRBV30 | CAWSTGTDNEKLFF | TGTGCCTGGAGTACCGGGACAGATAATGAAAAACTGTTTTTT